Shown below are 31 T cell receptor beta chains from a single sample sequenced in a study of blood T cell repertoires in COVID-19 (dated by TCRdb to the early 2020s). The library was produced with the immunoSEQ multiplex PCR assay. The table was pulled from immuneACCESS by TCRdb, which kept in-frame rearrangements only. Such tables lose some clones; where checked, under half of the loss comes from unresolved V genes, and the rest has no known cause. In this sample the table shows some 140,000 clones, about four fifths of which occur a single time. The ten biggest clones cover about 29% of the sample. Source material: peripheral blood. The origin of the receptors is a woman aged 60-70 years with acute or convalescent COVID-19.

The chain uses TRBV6-1 and TRBJ1-4; no definite D call. Per germline, CDR1 MNHNS and CDR2 SASEGT. V gave up 1 base and J gave up 10 bases, with 10 bases separating them. The CDR3 consists of 13 residues. The DNA for the CDR3 is TGTGCCAGCAGTGAAGAAGCGGGGAGAAAACTGTTTTTT. The encoded protein is CASSEEAGRKLFF.

The chain couples TRBV27 to TRBJ1-2; D gene ambiguous. Germline values: CDR1 MNHEY, CDR2 SMNVEV (reference sequence). With 3 bases removed from V and 5 bases from J, the gap between germline ends came to 16 bases. CDR3 length equals 15 residues. The CDR3 sequence: CASSFQSGFVYGYTF. For the CDR3, the DNA is TGTGCCAGCAGTTTCCAATCGGGGTTCGTTTATGGCTACACCTTC.

This chain joins TRBV7-3 and TRBJ2-5, with a tentative D call TRBD2 (5 bases). V was clipped by 1 base and J by 5 bases, with 11 bases between them. The CDR3 is 14 residues long. CDR1 and CDR2 from the germline V gene are SGHTA and FQGTGA. This CDR3 is CASSLMGRGETQYF. CDR3 DNA sequence: TGTGCCAGCAGCTTAATGGGCCGGGGTGAGACCCAGTACTTC.

The rearrangement uses TRBV2 and TRBJ2-3, with a tentative D call TRBD1 (6 bases). The CDR3 contains 14 residues. Trimming left V 10 bases short and J 3 bases short, with 17 bases between. The germline CDR1 and CDR2 sequences are SNHLY and FYNNEI. CDR3 nucleotide sequence: TGTGCCAACACTGACAGGAGGAGAACAGATACGCAGTATTTT. It specifies CANTDRRRTDTQYF.

The CDR3 sequence is CASSQAPGAANEKLFF. As DNA, the CDR3 is TGTGCCAGCAGCCAAGCCCCAGGGGCGGCTAATGAAAAACTGTTTTTT. This rearrangement joins TRBV3-1 (or the pseudogene TRBV3-2) to TRBJ1-4; D possibly corresponds to TRBD1 (6 bases). The germline V gene has CDR1 LGHDT and CDR2 YNNKEL (reference sequence). CDR3 length: 16 residues. Trimming took off 1 base at V and 3 bases at J, with 12 bases between the two ends.

The gene calls are TRBV15 and TRBJ1-5; D is undetermined. Trimming stripped 0 bases from V and 7 bases from J, with 7 bases between. The CDR3 is 13 residues long. CDR1 is LNHNV and CDR2 is YYDKDF in the germline V gene (reference sequence). The CDR3 DNA follows: TGTGCCACCAGCAGAGATTTGGAGCAGCCCCAGCATTTT. It codes for CATSRDLEQPQHF.

V and J are TRBV5-1 and TRBJ1-6; 7 bases map to TRBD1. There are 15 residues in the CDR3. The germline CDR1 and CDR2 sequences are SGHRS and YFSETQ. J gave up 7 bases and V 3 bases, and 7 bases lay outside the gene matches. The CDR3 nucleotides read TGCGCCAGCAGCTCGACGACAGGGTGGAATTCACCCCTCCACTTT. Its protein is CASSSTTGWNSPLHF.

This clone turned up a few times. The rearrangement links TRBV5-1 to TRBJ2-5; 7 nucleotides line up with TRBD2. The CDR3 totals 13 residues. CDR1 and CDR2 (germline): SGHRS, YFSETQ. The J segment lost 2 bases and the V segment lost 5 bases, leaving 3 bases of the junction unmatched. CDR3 coding DNA: TGCGCCAGCAGAACTAGCGTACAAGAGACCCAGTACTTC. Protein: CASRTSVQETQYF.

The chain couples TRBV5-1 to TRBJ1-2; possible D gene TRBD1, 5 bases. V shed 4 bases and J shed 4 bases, with 14 bases lying between them. The CDR3 totals 14 residues. Germline lookup yields CDR1 SGHRS and CDR2 YFSETQ. In nucleotides, the CDR3 is TGCGCCAGCAGCGGGGCCATTACCCCCTATGGCTACACCTTC. Amino acid sequence: CASSGAITPYGYTF.

The chain employs TRBV13 and TRBJ1-3; maybe TRBD1 (6 bases). The CDR3 totals 16 residues. V dropped 0 bases and J dropped 2 bases, with 11 bases sitting between them. CDR1 and CDR2 (germline): PRHDT, FYEKMQ (reference sequence). In nucleotides, the CDR3 is TGTGCCAGCAGCTTAGGGTTACAGGGAGCTGGAAACACCATATATTTT. This encodes CASSLGLQGAGNTIYF.

The chain couples TRBV6-6 to TRBJ2-1; 7 bases are shared with TRBD1. V was pared by 8 bases and J by 3 bases, with 13 bases of the junction left unmatched. CDR1 is MNHNY and CDR2 is SVGAGI in the germline V gene (reference sequence). This CDR3 is built from 16 residues. The CDR3 reads CASGSIGTEYYNEQFF. In DNA, the CDR3 is TGTGCCAGCGGGTCGATCGGGACAGAATACTACAATGAGCAGTTCTTC.

This clone has a handful of counts. The rearrangement joins TRBV2 to TRBJ1-1, with a possible D match to TRBD1 (5 bases). With 7 bases removed from V and 3 bases from J, the gap between germline ends came to 21 bases. Germline V gene lookup returns CDR1 SNHLY and CDR2 FYNNEI. The length of the CDR3 is 16 residues. CDR3 loop: CASIRDGRSRDTEAFF. The CDR3 DNA follows: TGTGCCAGCATTAGGGACGGGAGATCCAGAGACACTGAAGCTTTCTTT.

The rearrangement uses TRBV3-1 (or the pseudogene TRBV3-2) and TRBJ2-3; 14 bases line up with TRBD2. Germline V gene data show CDR1 as LGHDT and CDR2 as YNNKEL (reference sequence). V dropped 4 bases and J dropped 0; count of bases not matched to a gene: 12. The CDR3 totals 20 residues. The CDR3 loop reads CASSLLPGTSGGASTDTQYF. For the CDR3, the DNA is TGTGCCAGCAGCCTACTGCCAGGGACTAGCGGGGGAGCTAGCACAGATACGCAGTATTTT.

This clone was seen once. The J gene is TRBJ1-1, the V gene TRBV18; the match to TRBD1 covers 7 bases. Trimming cost V 6 bases and J 8 bases; bases outside gene matches: 15. The germline V gene has CDR1 KGHSH and CDR2 LQKENI. The CDR3 totals 15 residues. In DNA form, the CDR3 reads TGTGCCAGCTCCCCTGGGACAGTCGCATTGAACGAAGCTTTCTTT. This gives the protein CASSPGTVALNEAFF.

This clone was detected once. The V call is TRBV5-4, the J call TRBJ2-3, with 13 bases matching TRBD2. Germline V gene data show CDR1 as SGHNT and CDR2 as YYREEE (reference sequence). The CDR3 runs to 13 residues. J was trimmed by 8 bases and V by 7 bases; bases with no gene match: 4. The CDR3 DNA is TGTGCCAGCCAACTAGCGGGGGGGCCTACGCAGTATTTT. Translating gives CASQLAGGPTQYF.

The chain carries TRBV18 and TRBJ1-1; the D gene is possibly TRBD1 (6 bases). The germline V gene encodes CDR1 KGHSH and CDR2 LQKENI. V lost 0 bases to trimming and J lost 4 bases, with 9 bases between them. This CDR3 has 14 residues. CDR3 region: CASSPPRGGTEAFF. The CDR3 DNA reads as TGTGCCAGCTCACCACCCAGGGGTGGCACTGAAGCTTTCTTT.

V gene TRBV28 combines with J gene TRBJ1-1; weak D call: TRBD1 (5 bases). The germline gives CDR1 MDHEN, CDR2 SYDVKM. The CDR3 is made up of 15 amino acids. With 8 bases removed from V and 4 bases from J, the gap between germline ends came to 20 bases. The CDR3 protein is CASRSRGAASTEAFF. Here the CDR3 DNA reads TGTGCCAGCCGTTCGCGCGGGGCCGCGAGCACTGAAGCTTTCTTT.

The chain carries TRBV12-3 or TRBV12-4 and TRBJ2-1; D is perhaps TRBD1 (5 bases). There are 13 residues in the CDR3. V dropped 2 bases and J dropped 6 bases, with 8 bases sitting between them. The CDR3 DNA reads as TGTGCCAGCAGTTTAACCAGGGTCAATGAGCAGTTCTTC. Encoded protein: CASSLTRVNEQFF.

The rearrangement links TRBV11-3 to TRBJ1-2; D may be TRBD1 (5 bases). The CDR3 has 15 amino acids. V lost 3 bases to trimming and J lost 0 bases, with 11 bases between them. Germline V gene lookup returns CDR1 SGHNT and CDR2 YENEEA. The CDR3 region is CASSLRGRANYGYTF. CDR3 DNA: TGTGCCAGCAGCTTGCGGGGCAGAGCTAACTATGGCTACACCTTC.

V gene TRBV7-9 combines with J gene TRBJ2-7; 7 nucleotides agree with TRBD1. The trim removed 7 bases at V and 4 bases at J, leaving 10 bases unmatched. The germline CDR1 and CDR2 sequences are SEHNR and FQNEAQ (reference sequence). The CDR3 sequence is 14 residues long. In nucleotides, the CDR3 is TGTGCCAGCACCAAGGACAGGCAAGAGTACGAGCAGTACTTC. This codes for CASTKDRQEYEQYF.

V and J are TRBV6-2 or TRBV6-3 and TRBJ2-3, with D unresolved. Germline CDR1 reads MNHEY; CDR2 reads SVGEGT. There are 14 residues in the CDR3. The ends were cut back, 2 bases at V and 8 bases at J, with 14 bases in the middle. CDR3 sequence reads: CASSYPRHELTQYF. In nucleotides, the CDR3 is TGTGCCAGCAGTTACCCCAGACACGAACTTACGCAGTATTTT.

This clone was seen a handful of times. J is TRBJ1-2 and V is TRBV12-3 or TRBV12-4, with D unresolved. There are 13 residues in the CDR3. V was trimmed by 4 bases and J by 7 bases, leaving 13 bases between them. In nucleotides, the CDR3 is TGTGCCAGCAGTTCCCATGGGAGCTTTGGCTACACCTTC. Translated, it gives CASSSHGSFGYTF.

The CDR3 DNA follows: TGTGCCAGCAACTTACAGGCGGATGGCTACACCTTC. This translates into CASNLQADGYTF. The chain joins TRBV2 to TRBJ1-2; TRBD1 might be the D (5 bases). The V end was cut by 7 bases, the J end by 6 bases, with 12 bases between. This CDR3 region has 12 residues. CDR1 and CDR2 from the germline V gene are SNHLY and FYNNEI.

The table lists this clone with a few counts. This rearrangement joins TRBV7-9 to TRBJ2-7; D is possibly TRBD1 (6 bases). Germline V lookup: CDR1 SEHNR, CDR2 FQNEAQ (reference sequence). This CDR3 comprises 14 residues. V lost 4 bases and J 5 bases, leaving 15 bases between the germline ends. In nucleotides, the CDR3 is TGTGCCAGCAGCTACAAGGACAGCCACCACGAGCAGTACTTC. Its protein is CASSYKDSHHEQYF.

A single count supports this clone. The chain links TRBV7-2 to TRBJ1-2; TRBD1 matches at 7 bases. CDR3 size: 15 residues. V shed 6 bases and J 4 bases; nucleotides not matched to a gene: 11. CDR1 is SGHTA, CDR2 FQGNSA, per germline. In DNA form, the CDR3 reads TGTGCCAGCAGTTCTTCTTCGACAGGGCCCTATGGCTACACCTTC. Translated, it gives CASSSSSTGPYGYTF.

This chain joins TRBV5-4 and TRBJ1-6, with D maybe TRBD1 (5 bases). The CDR3 spans 15 residues. Germline V gene data show CDR1 as SGHNT and CDR2 as YYREEE (reference sequence). Trimming took 0 bases from V and 7 from J, leaving 11 bases between them. The CDR3 loop is CASSLVGGGNSPLHF. The CDR3, as DNA: TGTGCCAGCAGCTTGGTCGGGGGAGGAAATTCACCCCTCCACTTT. Variable domain in full (rest from reference TRBV5-4 and TRBJ1-6): ETGVTQSPTHLIKTRGQQVTLRCSSQSGHNTVSWYQQALGQGPQFIFQYYREEENGRGNFPPRFSGLQFPNYSSELNVNALELDDSALYLCASSLVGGGNSPLHFGNGTRLTVT.

This sequence joins TRBV27 and TRBJ2-2; 7 bases agree with TRBD2. V trimming: 4 bases; J trimming: 5 bases; junction bases outside the gene matches: 7. Germline CDR1 and CDR2: MNHEY and SMNVEV (reference sequence). The CDR3 consists of 15 residues. CDR3: CASSSSGTKTGELFF. The CDR3 region has the DNA TGTGCCAGCAGTTCCTCCGGGACTAAAACCGGGGAGCTGTTTTTT.

V and J are TRBV2 and TRBJ1-5; D gene uncertain. Germline V gene sequence: CDR1 SNHLY, CDR2 FYNNEI. The CDR3 extends over 11 amino acids. The germline V and J ends were trimmed by 6 bases and 4 bases, with 4 bases remaining between them. The CDR3 here is CASRRNQPQHF. The CDR3 nucleotides are TGTGCCAGCAGGAGGAATCAGCCCCAGCATTTT.

The chain joins TRBV6-5 to TRBJ1-3; a possible D gene is TRBD1 (6 bases). The germline CDR1 and CDR2 sequences are MNHEY and SVGAGI. The CDR3 extends over 14 amino acids. V was cut by 6 bases and J by 3 bases, with 12 bases left in between. CDR3 bases: TGTGCCAGCAGCGAGACAGGCCATGGAAACACCATATATTTT. Amino acid sequence: CASSETGHGNTIYF.

This clone was seen a single time. This chain connects TRBV7-9 to TRBJ2-1; 8 positions agree with TRBD2. Germline CDR1 reads SEHNR; CDR2 reads FQNEAQ (reference sequence). There are 14 residues in the CDR3. J gave up 10 bases and V 6 bases, and 11 bases lay outside the gene matches. The CDR3 DNA reads TGTGCCAGCAGTAGTAAGTGGACTAGCAACGAGCAGTTCTTC. Protein: CASSSKWTSNEQFF.

The chain has TRBV7-8 and TRBJ2-1; D remains ambiguous. CDR3 length: 15 residues. V lost 5 bases to trimming and J lost 4 bases, with 15 bases between them. Looked up from germline, CDR1 is SGHVS and CDR2 is FQNEAQ. The CDR3 nucleotides read TGTGCCAGCAGCCCTGGGTTAGCTACGTACAATGAGCAGTTCTTC. This codes for CASSPGLATYNEQFF.